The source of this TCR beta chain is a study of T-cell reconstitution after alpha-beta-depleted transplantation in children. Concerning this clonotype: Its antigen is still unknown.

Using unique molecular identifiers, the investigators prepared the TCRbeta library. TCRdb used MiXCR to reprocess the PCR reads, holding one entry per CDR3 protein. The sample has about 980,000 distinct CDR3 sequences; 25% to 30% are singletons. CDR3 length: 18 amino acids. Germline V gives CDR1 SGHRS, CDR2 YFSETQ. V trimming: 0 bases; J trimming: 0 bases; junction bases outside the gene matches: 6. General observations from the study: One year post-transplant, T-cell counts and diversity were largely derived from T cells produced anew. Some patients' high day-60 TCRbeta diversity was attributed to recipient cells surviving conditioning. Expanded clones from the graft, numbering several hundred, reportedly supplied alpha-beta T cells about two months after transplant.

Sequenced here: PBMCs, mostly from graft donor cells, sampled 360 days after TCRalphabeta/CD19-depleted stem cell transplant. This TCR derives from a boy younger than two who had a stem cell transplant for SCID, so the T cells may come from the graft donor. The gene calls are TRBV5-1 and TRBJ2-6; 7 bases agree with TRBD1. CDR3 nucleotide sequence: TGCGCCAGCAGCTTGGCCGCGACAGGGATCTCTGGGGCCAACGTCCTGACTTTC. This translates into CASSLAATGISGANVLTF. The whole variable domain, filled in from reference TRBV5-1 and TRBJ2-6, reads KAGVTQTPRYLIKTRGQQVTLSCSPISGHRSVSWYQQTPGQGLQFLFEYFSETQRNKGNFPGRFSGRQFSNSRSEMNVSTLELGDSALYLCASSLAATGISGANVLTFGAGSRLTVL.